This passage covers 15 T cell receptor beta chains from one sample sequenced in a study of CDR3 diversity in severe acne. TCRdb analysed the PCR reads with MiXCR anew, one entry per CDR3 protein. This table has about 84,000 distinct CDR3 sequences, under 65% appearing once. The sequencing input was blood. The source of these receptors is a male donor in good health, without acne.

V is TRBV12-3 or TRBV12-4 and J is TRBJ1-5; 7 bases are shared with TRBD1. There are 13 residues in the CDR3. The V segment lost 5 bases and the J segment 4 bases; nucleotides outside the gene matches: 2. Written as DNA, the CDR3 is TGTGCCAGCAGTGGACAGGCGAATCAGCCCCAGCATTTT. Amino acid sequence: CASSGQANQPQHF.

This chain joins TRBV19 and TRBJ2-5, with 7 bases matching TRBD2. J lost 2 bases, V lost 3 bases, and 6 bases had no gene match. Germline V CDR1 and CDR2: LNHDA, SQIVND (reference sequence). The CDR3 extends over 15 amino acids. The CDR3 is CASSIRAGTQETQYF. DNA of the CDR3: TGTGCCAGTAGTATCAGAGCGGGAACACAAGAGACCCAGTACTTC.

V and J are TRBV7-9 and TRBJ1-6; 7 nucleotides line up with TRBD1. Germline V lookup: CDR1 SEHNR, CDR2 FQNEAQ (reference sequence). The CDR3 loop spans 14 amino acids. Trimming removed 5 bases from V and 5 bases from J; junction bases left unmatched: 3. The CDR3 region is CASSPTGNNSPLHF. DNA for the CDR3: TGTGCCAGCAGCCCGACAGGGAATAATTCACCCCTCCACTTT.

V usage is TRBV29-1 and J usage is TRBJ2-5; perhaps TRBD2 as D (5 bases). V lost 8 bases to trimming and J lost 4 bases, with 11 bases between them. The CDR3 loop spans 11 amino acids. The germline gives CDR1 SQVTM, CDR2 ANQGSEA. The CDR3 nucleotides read TGCAGCCCGGACTTAGGAGAGACCCAGTACTTC. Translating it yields CSPDLGETQYF.

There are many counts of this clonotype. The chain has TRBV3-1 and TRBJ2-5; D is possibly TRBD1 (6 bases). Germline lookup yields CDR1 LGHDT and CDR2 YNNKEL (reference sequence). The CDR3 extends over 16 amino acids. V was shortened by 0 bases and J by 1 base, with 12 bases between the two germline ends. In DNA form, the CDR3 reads TGTGCCAGCAGCCAAGAATATCGGGACACCCAAGAGACCCAGTACTTC. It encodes CASSQEYRDTQETQYF.

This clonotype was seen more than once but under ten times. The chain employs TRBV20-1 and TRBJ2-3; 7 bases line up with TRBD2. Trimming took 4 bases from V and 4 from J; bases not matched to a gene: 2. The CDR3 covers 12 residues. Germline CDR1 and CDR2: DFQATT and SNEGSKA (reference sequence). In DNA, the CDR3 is TGCAGTGCTACTAGCGGTGCAGATACGCAGTATTTT. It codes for CSATSGADTQYF.

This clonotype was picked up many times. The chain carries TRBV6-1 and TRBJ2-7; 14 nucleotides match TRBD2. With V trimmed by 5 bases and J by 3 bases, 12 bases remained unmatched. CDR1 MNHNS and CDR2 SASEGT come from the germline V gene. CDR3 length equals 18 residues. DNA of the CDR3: TGTGCCAGCAGTTCCGTCCCCGGGACTAGCGGGAGAAGCTACGAGCAGTACTTC. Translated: CASSSVPGTSGRSYEQYF.

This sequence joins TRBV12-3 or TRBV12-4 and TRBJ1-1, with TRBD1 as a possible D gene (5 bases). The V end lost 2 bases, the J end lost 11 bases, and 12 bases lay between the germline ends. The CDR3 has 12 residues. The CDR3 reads CASSLSEGRAFF. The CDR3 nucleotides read TGTGCCAGCAGTTTAAGCGAGGGGAGGGCTTTCTTT.

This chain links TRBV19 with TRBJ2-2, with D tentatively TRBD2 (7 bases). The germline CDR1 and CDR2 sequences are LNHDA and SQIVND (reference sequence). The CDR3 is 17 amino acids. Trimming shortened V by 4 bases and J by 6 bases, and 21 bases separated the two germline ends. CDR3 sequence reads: CASSTMGGGGAAGELFF. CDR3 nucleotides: TGTGCCAGTAGTACCATGGGGGGGGGGGGGGCCGCCGGGGAGCTGTTTTTT.

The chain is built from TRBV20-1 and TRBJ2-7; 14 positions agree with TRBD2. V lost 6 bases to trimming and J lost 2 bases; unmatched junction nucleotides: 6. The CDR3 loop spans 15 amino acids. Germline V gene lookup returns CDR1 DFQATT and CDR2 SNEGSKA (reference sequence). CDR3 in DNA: TGCAGTGCGGGGACTAGCGGGAGACGGACCTACGAGCAGTACTTC. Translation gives CSAGTSGRRTYEQYF.

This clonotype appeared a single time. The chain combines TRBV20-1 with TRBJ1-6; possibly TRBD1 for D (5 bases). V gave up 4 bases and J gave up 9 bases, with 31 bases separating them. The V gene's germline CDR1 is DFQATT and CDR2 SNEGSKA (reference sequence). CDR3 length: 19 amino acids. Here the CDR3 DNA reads TGCAGTGCTATCGGTAGGACCCGCCTTGGCCCGGGGACCCGTTCACCCCTCCACTTT. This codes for CSAIGRTRLGPGTRSPLHF.

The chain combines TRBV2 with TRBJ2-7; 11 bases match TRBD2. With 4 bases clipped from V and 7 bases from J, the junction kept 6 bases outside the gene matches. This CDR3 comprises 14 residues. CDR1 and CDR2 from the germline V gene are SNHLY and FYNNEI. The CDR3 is CASSVLAGAGEQYF. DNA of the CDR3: TGTGCCAGCAGTGTACTAGCGGGAGCAGGGGAGCAGTACTTC. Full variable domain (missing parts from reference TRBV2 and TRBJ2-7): EPEVTQTPSHQVTQMGQEVILRCVPISNHLYFYWYRQILGQKVEFLVSFYNNEISEKSEIFDDQFSVERPDGSNFTLKIRSTKLEDSAMYFCASSVLAGAGEQYFGPGTRLTVT.

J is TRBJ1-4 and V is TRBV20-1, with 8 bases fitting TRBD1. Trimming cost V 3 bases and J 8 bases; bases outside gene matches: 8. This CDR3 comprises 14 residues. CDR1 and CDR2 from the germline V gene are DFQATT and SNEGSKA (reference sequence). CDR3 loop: CSASPGQGGEKLFF. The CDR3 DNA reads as TGCAGTGCTAGTCCAGGACAGGGTGGGGAAAAACTGTTTTTT.

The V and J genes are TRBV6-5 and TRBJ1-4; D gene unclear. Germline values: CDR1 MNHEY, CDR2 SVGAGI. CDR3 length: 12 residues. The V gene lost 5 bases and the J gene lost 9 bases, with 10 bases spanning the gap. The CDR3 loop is CASSKKKKKLFF. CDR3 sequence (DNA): TGTGCCAGCAGTAAAAAAAAAAAAAAACTGTTTTTT.

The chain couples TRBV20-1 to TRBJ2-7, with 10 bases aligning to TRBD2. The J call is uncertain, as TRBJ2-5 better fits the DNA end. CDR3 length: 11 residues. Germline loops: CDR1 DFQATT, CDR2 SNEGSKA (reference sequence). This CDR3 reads CSTLAGETQYF. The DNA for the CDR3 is TGCAGTACACTAGCGGGGGAGACCCAGTACTTC.